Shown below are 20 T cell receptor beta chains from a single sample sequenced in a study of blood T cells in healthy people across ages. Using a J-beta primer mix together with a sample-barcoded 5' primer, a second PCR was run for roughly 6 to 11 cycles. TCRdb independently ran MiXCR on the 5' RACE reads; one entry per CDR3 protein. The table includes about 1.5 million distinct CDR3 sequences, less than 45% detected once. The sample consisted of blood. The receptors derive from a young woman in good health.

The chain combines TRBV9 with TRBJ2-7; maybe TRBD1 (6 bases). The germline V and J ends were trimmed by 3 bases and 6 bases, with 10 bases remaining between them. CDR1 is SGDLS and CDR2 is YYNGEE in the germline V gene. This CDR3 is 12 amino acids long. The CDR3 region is CASSDTGTEQYF. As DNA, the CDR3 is TGTGCCAGCAGCGACACAGGGACCGAGCAGTACTTC.

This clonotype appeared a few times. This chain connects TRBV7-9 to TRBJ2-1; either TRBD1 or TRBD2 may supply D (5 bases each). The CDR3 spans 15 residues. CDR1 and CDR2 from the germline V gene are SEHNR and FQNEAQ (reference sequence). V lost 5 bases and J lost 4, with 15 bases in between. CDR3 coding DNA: TGTGCCAGCAGCATCCGGGACCAGGCATACAATGAGCAGTTCTTC. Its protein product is CASSIRDQAYNEQFF. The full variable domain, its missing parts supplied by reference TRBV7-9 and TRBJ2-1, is DTGVSQNPRHKITKRGQNVTFRCDPISEHNRLYWYRQTLGQGPEFLTYFQNEAQLEKSRLLSDRFSAERPKGSFSTLEIQRTEQGDSAMYLCASSIRDQAYNEQFFGPGTRLTVL.

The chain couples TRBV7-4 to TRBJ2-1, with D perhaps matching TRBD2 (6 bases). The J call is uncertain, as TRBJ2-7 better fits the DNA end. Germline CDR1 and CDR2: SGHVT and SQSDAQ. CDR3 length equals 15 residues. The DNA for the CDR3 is TGTGCCAGCAGCTTCGGGCTAGCGTCCTACAATGAGCAGTACTTC. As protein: CASSFGLASYNEQYF.

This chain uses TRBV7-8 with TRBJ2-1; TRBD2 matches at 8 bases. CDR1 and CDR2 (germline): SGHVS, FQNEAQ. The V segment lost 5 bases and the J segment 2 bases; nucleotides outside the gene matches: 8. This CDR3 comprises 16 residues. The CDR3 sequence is CASSPQTLAAYNEQFF. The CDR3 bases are TGTGCCAGCAGCCCCCAAACACTAGCGGCCTACAATGAGCAGTTCTTC.

CDR3 in amino acids: CASSLEGAPAYEQYF. The DNA of the CDR3 is TGTGCCAGCAGTTTAGAAGGGGCTCCGGCCTACGAGCAGTACTTC. This chain connects TRBV27 to TRBJ2-5; the D gene is possibly TRBD1 (5 bases). The J call may be wrong; the DNA end is better matched by TRBJ2-7. The length of the CDR3 is 15 residues. The V gene's germline CDR1 is MNHEY and CDR2 SMNVEV (reference sequence).

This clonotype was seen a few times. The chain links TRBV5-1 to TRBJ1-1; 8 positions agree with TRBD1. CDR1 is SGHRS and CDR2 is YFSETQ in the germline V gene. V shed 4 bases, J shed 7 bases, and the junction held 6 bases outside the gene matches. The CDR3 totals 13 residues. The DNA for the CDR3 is TGCGCCAGCAGCGACAGGGGTCTGGGTGAAGCTTTCTTT. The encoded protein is CASSDRGLGEAFF.

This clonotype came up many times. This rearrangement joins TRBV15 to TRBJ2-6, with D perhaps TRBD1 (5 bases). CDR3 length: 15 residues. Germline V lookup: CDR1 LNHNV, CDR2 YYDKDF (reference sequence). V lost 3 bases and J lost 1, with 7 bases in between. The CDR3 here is CATSSDSSGANVLTF. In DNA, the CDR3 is TGTGCCACCAGCAGCGACAGTTCTGGGGCCAACGTCCTGACTTTC.

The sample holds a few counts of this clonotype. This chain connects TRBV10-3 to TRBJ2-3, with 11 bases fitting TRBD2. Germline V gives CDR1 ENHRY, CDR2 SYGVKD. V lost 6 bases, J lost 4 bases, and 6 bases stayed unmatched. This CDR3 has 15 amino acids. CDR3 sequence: CAIRNSGGAADTQYF. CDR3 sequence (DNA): TGTGCCATCAGAAATAGCGGGGGGGCCGCAGATACGCAGTATTTT.

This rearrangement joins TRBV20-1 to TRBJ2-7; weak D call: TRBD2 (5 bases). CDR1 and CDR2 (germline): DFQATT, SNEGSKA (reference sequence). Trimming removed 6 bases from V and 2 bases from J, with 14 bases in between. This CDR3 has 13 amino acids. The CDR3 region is CSARTPGTYEQYF. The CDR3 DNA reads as TGCAGTGCCCGGACTCCCGGGACCTACGAGCAGTACTTC.

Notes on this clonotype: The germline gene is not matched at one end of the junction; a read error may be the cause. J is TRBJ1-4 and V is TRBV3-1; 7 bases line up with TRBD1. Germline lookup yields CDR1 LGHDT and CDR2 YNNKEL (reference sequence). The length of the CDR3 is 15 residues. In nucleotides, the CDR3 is TGTGCCAGCGGCCAAGAAGATGTCAGGGGGAAGAAGCTGTTTTTT. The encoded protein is CASGQEDVRGKKLFF.

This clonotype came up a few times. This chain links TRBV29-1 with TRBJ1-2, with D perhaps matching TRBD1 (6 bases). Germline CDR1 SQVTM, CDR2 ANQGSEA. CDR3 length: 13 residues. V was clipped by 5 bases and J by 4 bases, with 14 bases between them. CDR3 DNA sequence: TGCAGCGTTCCGAAGGACAGTCCCTATGGCTACACCTTC. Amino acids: CSVPKDSPYGYTF.

The DNA for the CDR3 is TGTGCCAGCAGCTTACCAGACGGGGGGGGCCGTTTCACCGGGGAGCTGTTTTTT. Translated, it gives CASSLPDGGGRFTGELFF. V usage is TRBV7-9 and J usage is TRBJ2-2, with TRBD2 matching 8 bases. This CDR3 region has 18 residues. Germline loops: CDR1 SEHNR, CDR2 FQNEAQ (reference sequence). The trim removed 2 bases at V and 4 bases at J, leaving 12 bases unmatched.

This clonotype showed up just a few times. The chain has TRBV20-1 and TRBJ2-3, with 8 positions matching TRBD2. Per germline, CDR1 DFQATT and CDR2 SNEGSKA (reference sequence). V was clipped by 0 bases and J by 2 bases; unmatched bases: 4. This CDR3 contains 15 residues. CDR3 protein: CSARDFSGATDTQYF. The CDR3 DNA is TGCAGTGCTAGAGATTTTAGCGGGGCCACAGATACGCAGTATTTT.

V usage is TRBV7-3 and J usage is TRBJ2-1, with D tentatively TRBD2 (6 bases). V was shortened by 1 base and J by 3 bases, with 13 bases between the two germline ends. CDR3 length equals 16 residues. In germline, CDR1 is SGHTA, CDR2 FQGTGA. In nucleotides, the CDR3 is TGTGCCAGCAGCTTAATGGGCGGGGCCGGCTACAATGAGCAGTTCTTC. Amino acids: CASSLMGGAGYNEQFF.

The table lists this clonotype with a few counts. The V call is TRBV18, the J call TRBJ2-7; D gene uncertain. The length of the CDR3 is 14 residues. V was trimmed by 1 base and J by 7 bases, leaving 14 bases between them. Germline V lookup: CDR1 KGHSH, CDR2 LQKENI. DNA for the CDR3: TGTGCCAGCTCACCACGTAGCAGTCATAATGAGCAGTACTTC. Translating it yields CASSPRSSHNEQYF.

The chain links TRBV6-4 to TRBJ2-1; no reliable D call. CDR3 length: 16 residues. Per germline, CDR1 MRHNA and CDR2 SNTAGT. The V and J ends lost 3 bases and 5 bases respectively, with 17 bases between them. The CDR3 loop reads CASSEKGSSGHNEQFF. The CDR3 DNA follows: TGTGCCAGCAGTGAAAAGGGATCATCCGGGCACAATGAGCAGTTCTTC.

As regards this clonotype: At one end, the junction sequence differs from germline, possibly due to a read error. CDR3 sequence: CASSLTVSYERYF. The CDR3 region has the DNA TGTGCTAGCTCACTCACCGTGTCCTACGAGCGGTACTTC. The rearrangement links TRBV12-5 to TRBJ2-7; the D is unclear. The germline gives CDR1 LGHNT, CDR2 FRNRAP. This CDR3 spans 13 amino acids.

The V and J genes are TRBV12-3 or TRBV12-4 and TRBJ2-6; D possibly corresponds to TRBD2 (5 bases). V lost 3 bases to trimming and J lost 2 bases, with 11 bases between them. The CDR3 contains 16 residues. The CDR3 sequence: CASSFLEGTGANVLTF. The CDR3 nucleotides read TGTGCCAGCAGTTTTTTAGAGGGAACTGGGGCCAACGTCCTGACTTTC.

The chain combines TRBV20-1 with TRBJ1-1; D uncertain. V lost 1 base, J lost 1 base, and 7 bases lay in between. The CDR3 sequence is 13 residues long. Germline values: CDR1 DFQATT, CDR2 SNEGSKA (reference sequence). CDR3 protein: CSARVKGNTEAFF. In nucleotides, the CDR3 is TGCAGTGCTAGAGTAAAGGGGAACACTGAAGCTTTCTTT.

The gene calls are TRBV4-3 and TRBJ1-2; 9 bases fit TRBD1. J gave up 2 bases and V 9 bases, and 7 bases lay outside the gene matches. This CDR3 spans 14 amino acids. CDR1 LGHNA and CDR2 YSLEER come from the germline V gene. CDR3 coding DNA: TGCGCCAGTACCCGGGACAGGGTCAACTATGGCTACACCTTC. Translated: CASTRDRVNYGYTF.